Each of the 29 T cell receptor beta chains below was sequenced from the same sample in a study of T cell responses to AZD1222 COVID-19 vaccine. TCRdb keeps only in-frame clones here, not all; method: immunoSEQ multiplex PCR. The data contain 150,000 or so clones, 80% to 90% of them singletons. The material was peripheral blood, obtained on day 0 of AZD1222 vaccination. Receptor source: an adult in good health.

The gene calls are TRBV6-2 or TRBV6-3 and TRBJ2-1; D is ambiguous. The CDR3 sequence is 12 residues long. The germline CDR1 and CDR2 sequences are MNHEY and SVGEGT. V was trimmed by 6 bases and J by 5 bases, leaving 8 bases between them. The chain's CDR3 is CASSLNNNEQFF. In DNA, the CDR3 is TGTGCCAGCAGCCTCAATAACAATGAGCAGTTCTTC.

The rearrangement joins TRBV10-3 to TRBJ1-5; TRBD1 agrees at 8 bases. This CDR3 has 15 residues. CDR1 and CDR2 (germline): ENHRY, SYGVKD. The J segment lost 0 bases and the V segment lost 5 bases, leaving 3 bases of the junction unmatched. In nucleotides, the CDR3 is TGTGCCATCAGTCGGACAGGGAGTAGCAATCAGCCCCAGCATTTT. This codes for CAISRTGSSNQPQHF.

The rearrangement uses TRBV5-1 and TRBJ1-1; no definite D call. The V and J ends lost 0 bases and 0 bases respectively, with 9 bases between them. Germline values: CDR1 SGHRS, CDR2 YFSETQ. This CDR3 comprises 15 residues. CDR3 bases: TGCGCCAGCAGCTTGGGGCACCAGATGAACACTGAAGCTTTCTTT. Protein sequence: CASSLGHQMNTEAFF.

The rearrangement uses TRBV19 and TRBJ1-4; weak D call: TRBD1 (5 bases). V lost 7 bases and J lost 7, with 13 bases in between. There are 13 residues in the CDR3. Germline CDR1 is LNHDA and CDR2 is SQIVND (reference sequence). CDR3 sequence reads: CASKGQGVEKLFF. The CDR3 nucleotides are TGTGCCAGTAAGGGGCAAGGGGTTGAAAAACTGTTTTTT.

The chain is built from TRBV6-6 and TRBJ1-1, with D unresolved. The CDR3 consists of 14 residues. V gave up 2 bases and J gave up 4 bases, with 11 bases separating them. The germline gives CDR1 MNHNY, CDR2 SVGAGI (reference sequence). This chain's CDR3 is CASSYGRLGTEAFF. The CDR3 region has the DNA TGTGCCAGCAGTTACGGGAGGTTAGGCACTGAAGCTTTCTTT.

J is TRBJ2-7 and V is TRBV19; the D is unclear. This CDR3 comprises 13 residues. CDR1 and CDR2 (germline): LNHDA, SQIVND (reference sequence). Trimming took 8 bases from V and 2 from J, leaving 13 bases between them. CDR3 sequence reads: CASSRTHTYEQYF. DNA of the CDR3: TGTGCCAGTTCCAGGACGCATACCTACGAGCAGTACTTC.

This sequence joins TRBV6-5 and TRBJ2-2, with TRBD1 as a possible D gene (5 bases). The length of the CDR3 is 13 residues. Trimming shortened V by 2 bases and J by 6 bases, and 7 bases separated the two germline ends. The germline gives CDR1 MNHEY, CDR2 SVGAGI. CDR3 in amino acids: CASSYLQAGELFF. CDR3 in DNA: TGTGCCAGCAGTTACCTACAGGCCGGGGAGCTGTTTTTT.

This chain connects TRBV6-1 to TRBJ2-7, with a weak D call TRBD2 (5 bases). CDR1 is MNHNS, CDR2 SASEGT, per germline. The CDR3 has 14 amino acids. Deletions cut 1 base from V and 3 bases from J, with 10 bases between. The CDR3 sequence is CASSEEGGLYEQYF. The CDR3, as DNA: TGTGCCAGCAGTGAAGAGGGCGGACTCTACGAGCAGTACTTC.

This chain joins TRBV15 and TRBJ2-1; no clear D gene. V dropped 8 bases and J dropped 1 base, with 9 bases sitting between them. Per the germline V gene, CDR1 is LNHNV and CDR2 is YYDKDF (reference sequence). This CDR3 comprises 13 residues. Written as DNA, the CDR3 is TGTGCCACCCGCCTGGGGTCCTACAATGAGCAGTTCTTC. It yields the protein CATRLGSYNEQFF.

This chain connects TRBV5-4 to TRBJ2-3; 9 bases map to TRBD1. Unmatched junction bases numbered 7, after V lost 0 bases and J lost 5 bases. The germline CDR1 and CDR2 sequences are SGHNT and YYREEE (reference sequence). The CDR3 runs 16 residues. The CDR3 DNA reads TGTGCCAGCAGCTTGGGGGTTACAGGGGGCGAAGATACGCAGTATTTT. The encoded protein is CASSLGVTGGEDTQYF. Full variable domain (remainder filled in from reference TRBV5-4 and TRBJ2-3): ETGVTQSPTHLIKTRGQQVTLRCSSQSGHNTVSWYQQALGQGPQFIFQYYREEENGRGNFPPRFSGLQFPNYSSELNVNALELDDSALYLCASSLGVTGGEDTQYFGPGTRLTVL.

The chain links TRBV18 to TRBJ2-1; D possibly corresponds to TRBD2 (7 bases). The V gene's germline CDR1 is KGHSH and CDR2 LQKENI. The germline V and J ends were trimmed by 8 bases and 7 bases, with 18 bases remaining between them. This CDR3 is built from 14 residues. The DNA for the CDR3 is TGTGCCAGCAGCCGGGGGGCGCTTGGTAATGAGCAGTTCTTC. It codes for CASSRGALGNEQFF. The variable domain in full, completed from reference TRBV18 and TRBJ2-1, reads NAGVMQNPRHLVRRRGQEARLRCSPMKGHSHVYWYRQLPEEGLKFMVYLQKENIIDESGMPKERFSAEFPKEGPSILRIQQVVRGDSAAYFCASSRGALGNEQFFGPGTRLTVL.

The chain has TRBV21-1 and TRBJ2-3; TRBD2 is the table's D call and was not checked against the DNA. TRBV21-1 is assigned pseudogene status. This CDR3 has 15 amino acids. CDR3 loop: CASSNRLPLTDTQYF. As DNA, the CDR3 is TGTGCCAGCAGCAACCGACTCCCACTCACAGATACGCAGTATTTT.

This clone was observed once. V is TRBV18 and J is TRBJ1-6, with 8 nucleotides matching TRBD1. Germline CDR1 reads KGHSH; CDR2 reads LQKENI. V was pared by 3 bases and J by 5 bases, with 6 bases of the junction left unmatched. The CDR3 is made up of 16 amino acids. CDR3 sequence: CASSPAGGANNSPLHF. The CDR3 DNA reads as TGTGCCAGCTCACCCGCAGGGGGCGCAAATAATTCACCCCTCCACTTT.

There are many counts of this clone. The gene calls are TRBV6-5 and TRBJ2-7; 11 nucleotides align to TRBD1. V gave up 8 bases and J gave up 5 bases; unmatched junction bases: 11. The CDR3 has 15 amino acids. The germline V gene has CDR1 MNHEY and CDR2 SVGAGI. The CDR3 here is CASGVTGTGGHEQYF. CDR3 nucleotide sequence: TGTGCCAGCGGCGTAACCGGGACAGGGGGTCACGAGCAGTACTTC.

The chain recombines TRBV12-3 or TRBV12-4 with TRBJ1-1; D not certain. CDR3 length equals 13 residues. Trimming pared 3 bases from V and 4 bases from J, leaving 9 bases between. The DNA for the CDR3 is TGTGCCAGCAGTTTTAGGGCGATCACTGAAGCTTTCTTT. It codes for CASSFRAITEAFF.

The chain combines TRBV19 with TRBJ2-7; no firm D call. Looked up from germline, CDR1 is LNHDA and CDR2 is SQIVND (reference sequence). This CDR3 contains 14 residues. V was shortened by 1 base and J by 2 bases, with 9 bases between the two germline ends. The CDR3 reads CASSIGPSPYEQYF. CDR3 in DNA: TGTGCCAGTAGTATAGGCCCCTCCCCCTACGAGCAGTACTTC.

The chain links TRBV7-8 to TRBJ1-1; D perhaps matches TRBD1 (5 bases). In germline, CDR1 is SGHVS, CDR2 FQNEAQ. The V end was cut by 8 bases, the J end by 0 bases, with 10 bases between. There are 13 residues in the CDR3. The CDR3 reads CASSGGMNTEAFF. The CDR3 DNA reads TGTGCCAGCTCGGGGGGGATGAACACTGAAGCTTTCTTT.

V is TRBV6-5 and J is TRBJ2-1; a possible D gene is TRBD1 (6 bases). The CDR3 consists of 13 residues. The V end was cut by 7 bases, the J end by 7 bases, with 14 bases between. Germline V gives CDR1 MNHEY, CDR2 SVGAGI. Here the CDR3 reads CASTPTGRNEQFF. CDR3 coding DNA: TGTGCCAGCACCCCCACAGGGCGTAATGAGCAGTTCTTC.

This chain joins TRBV28 and TRBJ1-2; 7 nucleotides align to TRBD1. Per germline, CDR1 MDHEN and CDR2 SYDVKM. V gave up 7 bases and J gave up 3 bases; unmatched junction bases: 8. This CDR3 comprises 14 residues. The CDR3 sequence: CASNFVGTDYGYTF. The CDR3 coding sequence is TGTGCCAGCAATTTTGTAGGGACAGACTATGGCTACACCTTC.

The CDR3 DNA reads as TGTGCCAGCGCCCGGGACAGTATTAGTTTCAGCTCCTACGAGCAGTACTTC. Its protein is CASARDSISFSSYEQYF. The rearrangement uses TRBV5-8 and TRBJ2-7, with 7 bases lining up with TRBD1. J gave up 0 bases and V 7 bases, and 16 bases lay outside the gene matches. The CDR3 has 17 amino acids. CDR1 SGHTS and CDR2 YDEGEE come from the germline V gene.

The chain is built from TRBV11-3 and TRBJ1-1; D unclear. The CDR3 is made up of 13 amino acids. V lost 1 base and J 6 bases, leaving 9 bases between the germline ends. CDR1 SGHNT and CDR2 YENEEA come from the germline V gene. The CDR3, as DNA: TGTGCCAGCAGCTTAGCCCTCCGGTCTGAAGCTTTCTTT. Translating gives CASSLALRSEAFF. Variable domain in full (rest from reference TRBV11-3 and TRBJ1-1): EAGVVQSPRYKIIEKKQPVAFWCNPISGHNTLYWYLQNLGQGPELLIRYENEEAVDDSQLPKDRFSAERLKGVDSTLKIQPAELGDSAVYLCASSLALRSEAFFGQGTRLTVV.

CDR3 amino acids: CAWSVGVRRNQPQHF. In nucleotides, the CDR3 is TGTGCCTGGAGTGTGGGGGTCCGTCGGAATCAGCCCCAGCATTTT. The chain has TRBV30 and TRBJ1-5; possible D gene TRBD1, 5 bases. V was cut by 0 bases and J by 4 bases, with 13 bases left in between. This CDR3 comprises 15 residues. Germline assignment: CDR1 GTSNPN and CDR2 SVGIG (reference sequence).

This clone showed up just once. V and J are TRBV27 and TRBJ2-1; TRBD2 is a possible D gene (7 bases). V was clipped by 6 bases and J by 8 bases, with 23 bases between them. This CDR3 has 16 residues. Per germline, CDR1 MNHEY and CDR2 SMNVEV (reference sequence). The CDR3 DNA follows: TGTGCCAGCAGCTTCGGTTGGGGGGGGGCAGAGGATGAGCAGTTCTTC. The encoded protein is CASSFGWGGAEDEQFF.

The chain carries TRBV4-1 and TRBJ2-3, with 7 bases matching TRBD2. The germline V gene encodes CDR1 MGHRA and CDR2 YSYEKL. The junction had 7 bases not matched to a gene; V was cut back by 4 bases and J by 6 bases. The CDR3 is 14 residues long. CDR3 in DNA: TGCGCCAGCAGCCTGGGGCTGGGGGGGGATACGCAGTATTTT. It yields the protein CASSLGLGGDTQYF.

This clone was seen only once. V and J are TRBV11-2 and TRBJ2-3; 7 positions agree with TRBD1. The CDR3 consists of 13 residues. CDR1 is SGHAT and CDR2 is FQNNGV in the germline V gene. Trimming at V came to 8 bases and at J to 4 bases, leaving 6 bases not matched to a gene. The CDR3 nucleotides are TGTGCCAGCGGTTACAGGGGAGCAGATACGCAGTATTTT. Translating gives CASGYRGADTQYF.

The chain employs TRBV4-2 and TRBJ1-1, with D unresolved. V lost 0 bases and J 2 bases, leaving 13 bases between the germline ends. The germline V gene encodes CDR1 LGHNA and CDR2 YNFKEQ. The CDR3 sequence is 16 residues long. For the CDR3, the DNA is TGTGCCAGCAGCCAAGATATTAGCAGGCCAAACACTGAAGCTTTCTTT. Translation gives CASSQDISRPNTEAFF.

This chain uses TRBV19 with TRBJ2-7, with D possibly being TRBD1 (5 bases). V dropped 0 bases and J dropped 2 bases, with 11 bases sitting between them. The CDR3 is 15 amino acids. CDR1 is LNHDA and CDR2 is SQIVND in the germline V gene (reference sequence). The DNA for the CDR3 is TGTGCCAGTAGTATAGATCCCGACAGAGCCTACGAGCAGTACTTC. It codes for CASSIDPDRAYEQYF.

This clone occurred a few times. The junction does not match germline at one end; this may be a read error. The gene calls are TRBV30 and TRBJ1-4; TRBD1 matches 7 bases. Germline CDR1 and CDR2: GTSNPN and SVGIG (reference sequence). The CDR3 has 13 amino acids. The CDR3 sequence: CAWSKSGVGGLSF. The CDR3 bases are TGTGCCTGGAGTAAATCGGGGGTAGGGGGCCTTTCGTTT.

The chain uses TRBV28 and TRBJ1-2; 9 bases line up with TRBD1. The V gene's germline CDR1 is MDHEN and CDR2 SYDVKM. The CDR3 is 14 residues long. J gave up 5 bases and V 6 bases, and 7 bases lay outside the gene matches. The CDR3 region has the DNA TGTGCCAGCAGAGCCCGGGACAGGGAATATGGCTACACCTTC. It translates to CASRARDREYGYTF.